The 20 T cell receptor beta chains below were found in one sample sequenced in a study of CXCR3-negative and CXCR3-positive naive CD8 T cells. UMI-labeled 5' RACE yielded the TRB cDNA libraries. TCRdb reanalyzed the 5' RACE reads and collapses them to one entry per CDR3 protein, without DNA. The sample includes tens of thousands of distinct CDR3 sequences. The sequenced sample consisted of memory CD8+ T cells from blood. These receptors were obtained from a human donor in good health. Some clones in this sample may be carry-over from other donors' samples.

The chain combines TRBV7-2 with TRBJ1-5. Germline loops: CDR1 SGHTA, CDR2 FQGNSA. This CDR3 is built from 17 residues. This chain's CDR3 is CASSLAPATYSNQPQHF. The whole variable domain, filled in from reference TRBV7-2 and TRBJ1-5, reads GAGVSQSPSNKVTEKGKDVELRCDPISGHTALYWYRQSLGQGLEFLIYFQGNSAPDKSGLPSDRFSAERTGGSVSTLTIQRTQQEDSAVYLCASSLAPATYSNQPQHFGDGTRLSIL.

In terms of frequency, this clonotype is medium-sized (0.01 to 0.1%). This chain links TRBV20-1 with TRBJ2-1; TCRdb's assignment of TRBD2 cannot be checked, as there is no DNA. The CDR3 extends over 16 amino acids. CDR1 and CDR2 from the germline V gene are DFQATT and SNEGSKA (reference sequence). The CDR3 region is CSARDLERGDYNEQFF.

The chain links TRBV29-1 to TRBJ2-2. This CDR3 is built from 13 residues. Germline CDR1 reads SQVTM; CDR2 reads ANQGSEA. CDR3 protein: CSVEVLNTGELFF.

This chain's CDR3 is CASRPGGTNTEAFF. This chain joins TRBV27 and TRBJ1-1; TCRdb picks TRBD1, but there is no DNA to check that call. CDR1 and CDR2 from the germline V gene are MNHEY and SMNVEV (reference sequence). CDR3 length: 14 residues.

V gene TRBV28 combines with J gene TRBJ1-5; TCRdb outputs TRBD1, but without DNA this stays unchecked. This CDR3 is built from 14 residues. CDR1 and CDR2 (germline): MDHEN, SYDVKM. The CDR3 region is CASSFYGANQPQHF. The variable domain in full, with the rest retrieved from reference TRBV28 and TRBJ1-5, is DVKVTQSSRYLVKRTGEKVFLECVQDMDHENMFWYRQDPGLGLRLIYFSYDVKMKEKGDIPEGYSVSREKKERFSLILESASTNQTSMYLCASSFYGANQPQHFGDGTRLSIL.

The chain couples TRBV4-3 to TRBJ2-1. CDR1 and CDR2 (germline): LGHNA, YSLEER. CDR3 length: 14 amino acids. The CDR3 loop is CASSQDRTYNEQFF.

According to its frequency, this clonotype is medium-sized. The CDR3: CASSGGTGGAVYEQYF. The V call is TRBV18, the J call TRBJ2-7; TCRdb names TRBD1, which stays unverified in the absence of DNA. In germline, CDR1 is KGHSH, CDR2 LQKENI. The CDR3 has 16 residues.

The chain links TRBV15 to TRBJ2-2; TCRdb reports TRBD2, a call that lacks DNA to check it against. The germline V gene has CDR1 LNHNV and CDR2 YYDKDF (reference sequence). CDR3 length equals 16 residues. The CDR3 here is CATSTLAGPNTGELFF.

The chain carries TRBV7-2 and TRBJ2-1. The V gene's germline CDR1 is SGHTA and CDR2 FQGNSA. The CDR3 is made up of 14 amino acids. The CDR3 protein is CASRSQSSYNEQFF.

The rearrangement links TRBV4-2 to TRBJ2-7. The CDR3 loop spans 12 amino acids. CDR1 and CDR2 (germline): LGHNA, YNFKEQ. The CDR3 sequence is CASSQGTYEQYF.

This chain uses TRBV7-6 with TRBJ2-7; the D call from TCRdb, TRBD1, cannot be confirmed without DNA. CDR3 length: 14 residues. CDR1 is SGHVS and CDR2 is FNYEAQ in the germline V gene. The CDR3 protein is CASSLAPQGDEQYF.

This chain uses TRBV20-1 with TRBJ1-5; TCRdb selects TRBD1, and the lack of DNA leaves this call unchecked. The CDR3 is 15 residues long. Germline V gene data show CDR1 as DFQATT and CDR2 as SNEGSKA (reference sequence). The CDR3 is CSARDQGGESQPQHF.

The chain is built from TRBV12-3 or TRBV12-4 and TRBJ2-1; TCRdb picks TRBD1, but there is no DNA to check that call. This CDR3 has 17 residues. The CDR3 loop reads CASSFSPPGPHPSEQFF.

This clonotype counts as medium-sized by frequency. The chain is built from TRBV6-2 or TRBV6-3 and TRBJ2-7; TCRdb lists TRBD2, though no DNA is available to test this call. Germline V gene lookup returns CDR1 MNHEY and CDR2 SVGEGT. There are 14 residues in the CDR3. The CDR3 loop is CASSYDGGAYEQYF.

The chain employs TRBV7-9 and TRBJ2-7. The CDR3 extends over 15 amino acids. Germline-derived CDR1 and CDR2 are SEHNR and FQNEAQ (reference sequence). The CDR3: CASSSSRQGLYEQYF.

The chain combines TRBV29-1 with TRBJ2-7; with no DNA, the TCRdb D assignment of TRBD1 cannot be verified. This CDR3 has 13 residues. From germline, CDR1 is SQVTM and CDR2 ANQGSEA. This CDR3 reads CSVVGSRGYEQYF.

The rearrangement uses TRBV18 and TRBJ2-7. The CDR3 spans 15 residues. CDR1 and CDR2 (germline): KGHSH, LQKENI. CDR3 sequence reads: CASSLPGPRRNEQYF.

The genes are TRBV13 and TRBJ2-7; TCRdb indicates TRBD1, and absent DNA this call remains unverified. The CDR3 is made up of 15 amino acids. The germline V gene encodes CDR1 PRHDT and CDR2 FYEKMQ (reference sequence). CDR3 amino acids: CASSFPSGTIYEQYF.

The chain couples TRBV6-2 or TRBV6-3 to TRBJ1-4; TCRdb's D gene call, TRBD1, goes unchecked for lack of DNA. CDR1 and CDR2 (germline): MNHEY, SVGEGT. This CDR3 is 12 amino acids long. The CDR3 is CASSLPPGTMFF.

The rearrangement joins TRBV7-9 to TRBJ1-1; the D gene TCRdb calls, TRBD1, cannot be checked with no DNA. Germline V gene lookup returns CDR1 SEHNR and CDR2 FQNEAQ (reference sequence). The CDR3 is 15 residues long. The CDR3 spells CASSLTRDGETEAFF.